Below are 20 T cell receptor beta chains sequenced from a single sample in a study of blood T cell repertoires in COVID-19. Repertoires were generated with immunoSEQ multiplex PCR, while TCRdb's copy carries only in-frame clones and drops some. The sample carries 150,000 or so clones, roughly 84% recorded once. The sequencing sample was made of peripheral blood. These receptors were obtained from a woman aged 55-69 years with acute or convalescent COVID-19.

V is TRBV11-3 and J is TRBJ2-3; D is possibly TRBD2 (5 bases). The germline CDR1 and CDR2 sequences are SGHNT and YENEEA. The CDR3 has 12 amino acids. Trimming shortened V by 4 bases and J by 10 bases, and 12 bases separated the two germline ends. This chain's CDR3 is CASSSGKIAQYF. As DNA, the CDR3 is TGTGCCAGCAGCTCGGGGAAGATCGCGCAGTATTTT. The whole variable domain, filled in from reference TRBV11-3 and TRBJ2-3, reads EAGVVQSPRYKIIEKKQPVAFWCNPISGHNTLYWYLQNLGQGPELLIRYENEEAVDDSQLPKDRFSAERLKGVDSTLKIQPAELGDSAVYLCASSSGKIAQYFGPGTRLTVL.

The chain joins TRBV7-8 to TRBJ2-3; 16 nucleotides match TRBD2. Germline trimming cut 0 bases from V and 2 bases from J; bases unmatched to any gene: 8. Germline V gene sequence: CDR1 SGHVS, CDR2 FQNEAQ. CDR3 size: 20 residues. DNA of the CDR3: TGTGCCAGCAGCTTAGCCCTTGGGACTAGCGGGGGGGGTACCACAGATACGCAGTATTTT. Its protein is CASSLALGTSGGGTTDTQYF.

This chain connects TRBV5-4 to TRBJ2-2; TRBD2 aligns across 8 bases. Germline CDR1 and CDR2: SGHNT and YYREEE (reference sequence). With 0 bases clipped from V and 6 bases from J, the junction kept 10 bases outside the gene matches. The CDR3 sequence is 17 residues long. The CDR3 nucleotides are TGTGCCAGCAGCTTGGAGATCCGAGCTAGCGGGCCCGGGGAGCTGTTTTTT. It yields the protein CASSLEIRASGPGELFF.

This clone was found a few times. This chain links TRBV6-2 or TRBV6-3 with TRBJ1-5; 11 positions match TRBD1. Losses at the gene ends were 4 bases for V and 6 bases for J; bases not matched to a gene: 2. The CDR3 loop spans 14 amino acids. Germline-derived CDR1 and CDR2 are MNHEY and SVGEGT. The CDR3 DNA reads as TGTGCCAGCAGTTGGACAGGGGGCACTCAGCCCCAGCATTTT. This encodes CASSWTGGTQPQHF.

This sequence joins TRBV19 and TRBJ1-3; D gene uncertain. Per germline, CDR1 LNHDA and CDR2 SQIVND (reference sequence). The CDR3 runs 14 residues. Trimming pared 1 base from V and 4 bases from J, leaving 8 bases between. CDR3 protein: CASSIGLRGNTIYF. The CDR3 DNA sequence: TGTGCCAGTAGTATAGGGTTGAGGGGAAACACCATATATTTT.

The chain uses TRBV2 and TRBJ2-3; 11 bases are shared with TRBD2. CDR3 size: 17 residues. Germline lookup yields CDR1 SNHLY and CDR2 FYNNEI. Trimming removed 3 bases from V and 0 bases from J; junction bases left unmatched: 5. This CDR3 reads CASSEASGGLSTDTQYF. CDR3 bases: TGTGCCAGCAGTGAGGCTAGCGGGGGGTTAAGCACAGATACGCAGTATTTT.

This clone was seen a single time. The V and J genes are TRBV18 and TRBJ1-4; TRBD1 aligns across 10 bases. This CDR3 is 15 amino acids long. V was pared by 0 bases and J by 7 bases, with 2 bases of the junction left unmatched. Germline V gene data show CDR1 as KGHSH and CDR2 as LQKENI. The CDR3 nucleotides are TGTGCCAGCTCACCACCGGGACAGGGGAGTGAAAAACTGTTTTTT. Amino acid sequence: CASSPPGQGSEKLFF.

In DNA form, the CDR3 reads TGTGCCACCAGCAGAGATGTCGGAGAGACCCAGTACTTC. The encoded protein is CATSRDVGETQYF. This chain uses TRBV15 with TRBJ2-5; D is unresolved. The V end lost 0 bases, the J end lost 4 bases, and 6 bases lay between the germline ends. Per germline, CDR1 LNHNV and CDR2 YYDKDF (reference sequence). The CDR3 extends over 13 amino acids.

This clone appeared once. The chain is built from TRBV6-5 and TRBJ2-1; TRBD1 is a possible D gene (6 bases). Per germline, CDR1 MNHEY and CDR2 SVGAGI. The length of the CDR3 is 14 residues. Trimming took off 7 bases at V and 8 bases at J, with 18 bases between the two ends. The CDR3 sequence: CASKGGRHLDEQFF. The CDR3 DNA reads TGTGCCAGCAAAGGGGGTCGCCACCTGGATGAGCAGTTCTTC.

This rearrangement joins TRBV3-1 (or the pseudogene TRBV3-2) to TRBJ2-1, with 11 nucleotides matching TRBD2. Germline CDR1 reads LGHDT; CDR2 reads YNNKEL (reference sequence). V shed 0 bases, J shed 3 bases, and the junction held 10 bases outside the gene matches. CDR3 length equals 19 residues. The CDR3 DNA reads as TGTGCCAGCAGCCAAGATTGGGCTAGCGGGGGGACCCTCTACAATGAGCAGTTCTTC. Translating it yields CASSQDWASGGTLYNEQFF.

The chain couples TRBV9 to TRBJ2-5; 7 bases agree with TRBD2. This CDR3 has 14 amino acids. In germline, CDR1 is SGDLS, CDR2 YYNGEE. The J segment lost 3 bases and the V segment lost 3 bases, leaving 5 bases of the junction unmatched. Written as DNA, the CDR3 is TGTGCCAGCAGCGGGGGGGACTACGAAGAGACCCAGTACTTC. It yields the protein CASSGGDYEETQYF.

In nucleotides, the CDR3 is TGTGCCAGCAGCGTAGCACCCGGCACTGAAGCTTTCTTT. It is translated as CASSVAPGTEAFF. The gene calls are TRBV9 and TRBJ1-1; no clear D gene. Trimming shortened V by 0 bases and J by 4 bases, and 7 bases separated the two germline ends. Germline V gene sequence: CDR1 SGDLS, CDR2 YYNGEE. The CDR3 sequence is 13 residues long.

The rearrangement links TRBV2 to TRBJ2-5; 11 bases align to TRBD2. In germline, CDR1 is SNHLY, CDR2 FYNNEI. Germline trimming cut 6 bases from V and 4 bases from J; bases unmatched to any gene: 4. CDR3 length: 14 residues. This CDR3 is CASSVTSGGETQYF. As DNA, the CDR3 is TGTGCCAGCAGCGTTACTAGCGGGGGAGAGACCCAGTACTTC.

The rearrangement links TRBV5-1 to TRBJ2-7, with D tentatively TRBD1 (5 bases). This CDR3 is built from 13 residues. CDR1 is SGHRS, CDR2 YFSETQ, per germline. The V gene lost 5 bases and the J gene lost 0 bases, with 9 bases spanning the gap. The CDR3 region has the DNA TGCGCCAGCAGTGAAAGGGGCTCCTACGAGCAGTACTTC. Its protein is CASSERGSYEQYF.

The CDR3 region has the DNA TGTGCCAGCAGCCAGGGACTAGCGGGGGGATCCTACAATGAGCAGTTCTTC. It codes for CASSQGLAGGSYNEQFF. The V call is TRBV3-1 (or the pseudogene TRBV3-2), the J call TRBJ2-1; 15 bases are shared with TRBD2. The germline gives CDR1 LGHDT, CDR2 YNNKEL (reference sequence). The CDR3 extends over 17 amino acids. Unmatched junction bases numbered 1, after V lost 3 bases and J lost 1 base.

The rearrangement uses TRBV11-3 and TRBJ1-1, with D possibly TRBD1 on 5 matching bases. Germline V lookup: CDR1 SGHNT, CDR2 YENEEA. This CDR3 comprises 16 residues. V shed 5 bases and J shed 1 base, with 17 bases lying between them. In DNA form, the CDR3 reads TGTGCCAGCAGCCTAAGTAGGGGATGGGGGAACACTGAAGCTTTCTTT. Protein product: CASSLSRGWGNTEAFF. The full variable domain, with the rest looked up from reference TRBV11-3 and TRBJ1-1, is EAGVVQSPRYKIIEKKQPVAFWCNPISGHNTLYWYLQNLGQGPELLIRYENEEAVDDSQLPKDRFSAERLKGVDSTLKIQPAELGDSAVYLCASSLSRGWGNTEAFFGQGTRLTVV.

The V call is TRBV19, the J call TRBJ2-2; tentatively, D is TRBD2 (5 bases). This CDR3 has 15 residues. The germline V and J ends were trimmed by 4 bases and 4 bases, with 13 bases remaining between them. Germline CDR1 LNHDA, CDR2 SQIVND (reference sequence). The CDR3 region is CASSSQQGSTGELFF. The CDR3 DNA sequence: TGTGCCAGTAGTAGCCAACAAGGGAGCACCGGGGAGCTGTTTTTT.

The rearrangement joins TRBV27 to TRBJ2-7; possibly TRBD1 for D (5 bases). Germline-derived CDR1 and CDR2 are MNHEY and SMNVEV (reference sequence). Trimming took 7 bases from V and 0 from J, leaving 13 bases between them. The CDR3 extends over 14 amino acids. In DNA form, the CDR3 reads TGTGCCAGCAAGGGGCAGGGCTTCTCCTACGAGCAGTACTTC. It specifies CASKGQGFSYEQYF.

In this sample, this clone turned up once. The V call is TRBV28, the J call TRBJ2-1, with TRBD1 matching over 7 bases. CDR3 length: 12 amino acids. The germline CDR1 and CDR2 sequences are MDHEN and SYDVKM. Unmatched junction bases numbered 8, after V lost 3 bases and J lost 15 bases. The CDR3 region is CASSFGDSRSFF. CDR3 DNA sequence: TGTGCCAGCAGTTTCGGGGACAGTCGGTCGTTCTTC.

The rearrangement uses TRBV7-8 and TRBJ2-2; D is perhaps TRBD2 (6 bases). This CDR3 contains 12 residues. Between the trimmed V and J ends, which lost 5 bases and 7 bases, there was a span of 8 bases. Germline V CDR1 and CDR2: SGHVS, FQNEAQ. CDR3 amino acids: CASSPGVGELFF. CDR3 bases: TGTGCCAGCAGCCCGGGGGTCGGGGAGCTGTTTTTT.